This T cell receptor beta chain was recovered during a study of T-cell reconstitution after alpha-beta-depleted transplantation in children. V was trimmed by 6 bases and J by 3 bases, leaving 15 bases between them. The CDR3 is 15 residues long. CDR1 SGHRS and CDR2 YFSETQ come from the germline V gene. General study results and limits: T-cell numbers and diversity one year post-transplant derived largely from freshly generated T cells.

This clonotype came up a few times. Its antigen is still unknown. It was with unique molecular identifiers that the TCRbeta library was prepared. TCRdb reanalysed the PCR reads using MiXCR and keeps one entry per CDR3 protein. The repertoire holds roughly 310,000 distinct CDR3 sequences, with more than 20% as singletons. The rearrangement uses TRBV5-1 and TRBJ1-4; D gene unclear. Here the sequenced sample was PBMCs, mostly from graft donor cells, taken 180 days after TCRalphabeta/CD19-depleted stem cell transplant. The receptor comes from a male patient younger than 18 who had a stem cell transplant for acute lymphoblastic leukemia, so the T cells may come from the graft donor. The CDR3, as DNA: TGCGCCAGCACCCCCCACGACGGCCCTAATGAAAAACTGTTTTTT. Translation gives CASTPHDGPNEKLFF.